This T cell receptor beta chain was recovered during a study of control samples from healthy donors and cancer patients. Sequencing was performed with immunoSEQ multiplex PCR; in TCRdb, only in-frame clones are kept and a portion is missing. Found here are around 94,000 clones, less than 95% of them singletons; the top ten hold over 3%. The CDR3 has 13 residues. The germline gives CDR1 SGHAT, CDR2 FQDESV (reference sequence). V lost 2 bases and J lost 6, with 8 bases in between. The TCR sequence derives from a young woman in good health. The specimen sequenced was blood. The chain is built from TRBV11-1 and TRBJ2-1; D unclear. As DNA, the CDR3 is TGTGCCAGCAGCTTAAGGCATGGCAATGAGCAGTTCTTC. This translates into CASSLRHGNEQFF.